Following are 14 T cell receptor beta chains from one sample sequenced in a study of blood T cell repertoires in COVID-19. The table came from immunoSEQ multiplex PCR; TCRdb's copy has only in-frame clones and leaves some out. The sample records roughly 220,000 clones, approximately 86% being singletons. Sequencing was done on a sample of peripheral blood. These receptors were collected from a man aged 60 to 75 with acute or convalescent COVID-19.

This clone showed up just once. This chain connects TRBV5-1 to TRBJ2-2; D possibly corresponds to TRBD2 (7 bases). CDR1 is SGHRS, CDR2 YFSETQ, per germline. The CDR3 sequence is 17 residues long. Trimming shortened V by 4 bases and J by 6 bases, and 22 bases separated the two germline ends. CDR3 in amino acids: CASSPRLSVGGPGELFF. DNA of the CDR3: TGCGCCAGCAGCCCCAGACTCTCGGTGGGGGGGCCCGGGGAGCTGTTTTTT.

The J gene is TRBJ1-1, the V gene TRBV2; TRBD1 matches at 10 bases. This CDR3 is built from 13 residues. Germline V gene lookup returns CDR1 SNHLY and CDR2 FYNNEI. V trimming: 6 bases; J trimming: 5 bases; junction bases outside the gene matches: 3. The CDR3, as DNA: TGTGCCAGCAGGGACAGGGGGGGGACTGAAGCTTTCTTT. It yields the protein CASRDRGGTEAFF.

The rearrangement uses TRBV27 and TRBJ1-4; D is possibly TRBD1 (5 bases). Germline CDR1 reads MNHEY; CDR2 reads SMNVEV (reference sequence). This CDR3 contains 15 residues. Between the trimmed V and J ends, which lost 3 bases and 5 bases, there was a span of 13 bases. Written as DNA, the CDR3 is TGTGCCAGCAGTTTGGCAGGGCCGTTAAATGAAAAACTGTTTTTT. This sequence encodes CASSLAGPLNEKLFF.

The chain is built from TRBV14 and TRBJ1-6; D may be TRBD1 (6 bases). The length of the CDR3 is 15 residues. Germline CDR1 and CDR2: SGHDN and FVKESK. V lost 4 bases to trimming and J lost 18 bases, with 25 bases between them. The CDR3 sequence is CASSPTGGQRDKPHF. The CDR3 coding sequence is TGTGCCAGCAGCCCAACCGGAGGACAGCGCGATAAACCCCACTTT.

The rearrangement links TRBV6-5 to TRBJ2-7, with D perhaps matching TRBD1 (6 bases). Trimming stripped 2 bases from V and 4 bases from J, with 9 bases between. Germline-derived CDR1 and CDR2 are MNHEY and SVGAGI. The CDR3 is 13 residues long. In nucleotides, the CDR3 is TGTGCCAGCAGTTACGCAGGGGCATACGAGCAGTACTTC. Protein product: CASSYAGAYEQYF.

The chain couples TRBV11-2 to TRBJ2-5, with a tentative D call TRBD1 (5 bases). Trimming pared 2 bases from V and 4 bases from J, leaving 11 bases between. Germline V CDR1 and CDR2: SGHAT, FQNNGV. The CDR3 has 14 residues. The CDR3 here is CASSLRLGRETQYF. The CDR3 DNA follows: TGTGCCAGCAGCTTACGGTTGGGGCGAGAGACCCAGTACTTC.

The chain is built from TRBV7-3 and TRBJ2-1; 12 bases are a match to TRBD2. The CDR3 totals 18 residues. Trimming at V came to 3 bases and at J to 6 bases, leaving 12 bases not matched to a gene. Germline V gives CDR1 SGHTA, CDR2 FQGTGA. DNA for the CDR3: TGTGCCAGCAGCTTGCCTGAATCTAGCGGGGGGGGCCGCAATGAGCAGTTCTTC. It yields the protein CASSLPESSGGGRNEQFF.

V usage is TRBV29-1 and J usage is TRBJ2-3; D may be TRBD2 (6 bases). CDR1 and CDR2 from the germline V gene are SQVTM and ANQGSEA. V dropped 4 bases and J dropped 1 base, with 18 bases sitting between them. The length of the CDR3 is 16 residues. In DNA, the CDR3 is TGCAGCGTTGGGGCGGGGAGGACCCCTCGCACAGATACGCAGTATTTT. Its protein product is CSVGAGRTPRTDTQYF.

The chain uses TRBV5-3 and TRBJ1-5; 8 positions match TRBD1. TRBV5-3 is given ORF status, its function remaining uncertain. The CDR3 covers 15 residues. Trimming at V came to 3 bases and at J to 2 bases, leaving 4 bases not matched to a gene. The CDR3 region is CARSSRGHGNQPQHF. DNA for the CDR3: TGTGCCAGAAGCTCCAGGGGGCATGGCAATCAGCCCCAGCATTTT.

The V and J genes are TRBV7-9 and TRBJ1-1; TRBD1 is a possible D gene (5 bases). The CDR3 has 16 amino acids. CDR1 and CDR2 from the germline V gene are SEHNR and FQNEAQ (reference sequence). V was pared by 5 bases and J by 2 bases, with 18 bases between. In DNA, the CDR3 is TGTGCCAGCAGCCCTACCGCGGGACGGCCCAACACTGAAGCTTTCTTT. Residues: CASSPTAGRPNTEAFF.

This CDR3 reads CAWSGGGLGNTIYF. Written as DNA, the CDR3 is TGTGCCTGGAGTGGGGGGGGGCTCGGAAACACCATATATTTT. The rearrangement uses TRBV30 and TRBJ1-3; possible D gene TRBD1, 6 bases. Germline assignment: CDR1 GTSNPN and CDR2 SVGIG (reference sequence). The CDR3 is 14 amino acids. V lost 1 base and J lost 4, with 11 bases in between.

J is TRBJ1-1 and V is TRBV19; 8 bases match TRBD1. Per germline, CDR1 LNHDA and CDR2 SQIVND (reference sequence). The CDR3 totals 12 residues. After removal of 7 bases from V and 5 bases from J, the junction contained 3 bases not matched to a gene. For the CDR3, the DNA is TGTGCCAGTATAGGGGACAGGACTGAAGCTTTCTTT. Amino acids: CASIGDRTEAFF.

The chain links TRBV7-3 to TRBJ1-3; 8 nucleotides align to TRBD1. The CDR3 extends over 17 amino acids. V dropped 5 bases and J dropped 4; count of bases not matched to a gene: 13. Germline loops: CDR1 SGHTA, CDR2 FQGTGA. The CDR3 nucleotides are TGTGCCAGCAGCCCCCCAAGACAGGGGACGAGAGGAAACACCATATATTTT. This translates into CASSPPRQGTRGNTIYF.

This clone showed up just a few times. J is TRBJ2-3 and V is TRBV7-9, with TRBD1 identical over 8 bases. The CDR3 covers 15 residues. The V and J ends lost 1 base and 6 bases, in that order; junction bases with no gene match: 6. CDR1 and CDR2 from the germline V gene are SEHNR and FQNEAQ (reference sequence). Written as DNA, the CDR3 is TGTGCCAGCAGCTTAGAGGGACAGGCCTCCGATACGCAGTATTTT. The encoded protein is CASSLEGQASDTQYF.